Listed here are 26 T cell receptor beta chains from one sample, sequenced in a study of blood T cells in healthy people across ages. Using a J-beta primer mix together with a sample-barcoded 5' primer, a second PCR was run for roughly 6 to 12 cycles. MiXCR, run by TCRdb on the 5' RACE reads, gives a single entry per CDR3 protein. The data show 1.5 million or so distinct CDR3 sequences, 42% seen once. The specimen was blood. Source of these receptors: a woman between 18 and 29 years old in good health.

This clonotype came up a few times. The J gene is TRBJ2-3, the V gene TRBV7-9; D is uncertain. Trimming removed 1 base at V and 5 bases at J, with 13 bases between. Germline CDR1 and CDR2: SEHNR and FQNEAQ (reference sequence). This CDR3 comprises 15 residues. The CDR3 here is CASSLGSEVRDTQYF. The CDR3 DNA reads TGTGCCAGCAGCTTAGGTTCAGAAGTAAGAGATACGCAGTATTTT.

This clonotype showed up just once. This sequence joins TRBV7-7 and TRBJ2-1, with TRBD1 as a possible D gene (5 bases). The CDR3 has 15 residues. Trimming left V 6 bases short and J 0 bases short, with 12 bases between. Germline loops: CDR1 SSHAT, CDR2 FNYEAQ (reference sequence). CDR3 protein: CASSPGHPSYNEQFF. CDR3 coding DNA: TGTGCCAGCAGTCCTGGACACCCCTCCTACAATGAGCAGTTCTTC.

The chain uses TRBV2 and TRBJ1-2; perhaps TRBD1 as D (5 bases). This CDR3 contains 13 residues. Trimming shortened V by 6 bases and J by 0 bases, and 8 bases separated the two germline ends. Germline CDR1 is SNHLY and CDR2 is FYNNEI. The CDR3 sequence: CASRTVPNYGYTF. CDR3 sequence (DNA): TGTGCCAGCAGGACAGTCCCTAACTATGGCTACACCTTC.

Points on this clonotype: A read error may account for a junction end that differs from germline. The CDR3 is CSVREAERIADAQYF. The DNA of the CDR3 is TGCAGTGTTAGAGAAGCAGAGCGGATCGCCGATGCGCAGTATTTT. The chain employs TRBV20-1 and TRBJ2-3, with D possibly matching TRBD2 (5 bases). Per germline, CDR1 DFQATT and CDR2 SNEGSKA (reference sequence). The CDR3 has 15 amino acids.

The chain has TRBV5-1 and TRBJ2-1, with D possibly called TRBD1 or TRBD2 (5 bases each). V was shortened by 1 base and J by 6 bases, with 14 bases between the two germline ends. Germline-derived CDR1 and CDR2 are SGHRS and YFSETQ. There are 15 residues in the CDR3. DNA of the CDR3: TGCGCCAGCAGCTTGTTGAGGGATCAGGGCAATGAGCAGTTCTTC. Encoded protein: CASSLLRDQGNEQFF.

This clonotype was recorded a few times. The genes are TRBV12-3 or TRBV12-4 and TRBJ2-6; unclear D gene. There are 15 residues in the CDR3. The V end lost 6 bases, the J end lost 0 bases, and 9 bases lay between the germline ends. The CDR3, as DNA: TGTGCCAGCAGCTCAGGAGTCTCTGGGGCCAACGTCCTGACTTTC. This gives the protein CASSSGVSGANVLTF.

This clonotype was seen once. The chain has TRBV6-2 or TRBV6-3 and TRBJ2-7; 7 nucleotides align to TRBD2. After removal of 4 bases from V and 7 bases from J, the junction contained 10 bases not matched to a gene. CDR1 and CDR2 (germline): MNHEY, SVGEGT. This CDR3 has 14 residues. The CDR3 nucleotides read TGTGCCAGCAGTTCTAGGGACTACGACAATGAGCAGTACTTC. Residues: CASSSRDYDNEQYF.

The chain links TRBV6-1 to TRBJ2-4, with D perhaps matching TRBD1 (6 bases). The end of the DNA fits TRBJ2-7 better, so the J call may be wrong. The length of the CDR3 is 15 residues. CDR1 and CDR2 from the germline V gene are MNHNS and SASEGT. The CDR3 DNA is TGTGCCAGCAGTGAAGTCGGATACAGGGACTACGAGCAGTACTTC. As protein: CASSEVGYRDYEQYF.

This clonotype was seen many times. At one boundary the junction diverges from the germline segment, which might be a read error. V is TRBV3-1 and J is TRBJ1-5; a weak D match, TRBD1 (5 bases). Germline CDR1 LGHDT, CDR2 YNNKEL (reference sequence). This CDR3 contains 14 residues. CDR3 protein: CASSQAGSNQPQHF. CDR3 nucleotide sequence: TGCGCCAGCAGCCAAGCAGGGTCCAATCAGCCCCAGCATTTT.

This chain uses TRBV30 with TRBJ2-4, with unresolved D. There are 14 residues in the CDR3. V lost 1 base and J 3 bases, leaving 10 bases between the germline ends. The germline V gene encodes CDR1 GTSNPN and CDR2 SVGIG (reference sequence). The CDR3 loop reads CAWSAQMDKNIQYF. DNA of the CDR3: TGTGCCTGGAGTGCCCAGATGGACAAAAACATTCAGTACTTC.

The chain joins TRBV6-5 to TRBJ1-2; D ambiguous. The CDR3 is 12 residues long. Germline-derived CDR1 and CDR2 are MNHEY and SVGAGI. Between the trimmed V and J ends, which lost 10 bases and 9 bases, there was a span of 18 bases. The CDR3: CATSRDGRSYTF. In DNA, the CDR3 is TGTGCCACCTCTAGGGATGGCAGGAGCTACACCTTC.

This clonotype was counted ten times or more. The chain uses TRBV5-1 and TRBJ2-7, with D perhaps being TRBD1 or TRBD2 (5 bases each). Germline CDR1 is SGHRS and CDR2 is YFSETQ. V dropped 3 bases and J dropped 4 bases, with 20 bases sitting between them. The CDR3 totals 16 residues. Here the CDR3 DNA reads TGCGCCAGCAGCTCTGGGACGGCAGGCCTTCGGTACGAGCAGTACTTC. As protein: CASSSGTAGLRYEQYF.

This clonotype was counted only a few times. At one of its ends the junction is not consistent with the germline gene, which may arise from a read error. The chain employs TRBV9 and TRBJ1-4; D remains unclear. Germline V lookup: CDR1 SGDLS, CDR2 YYNGEE. The CDR3 consists of 13 residues. The CDR3 bases are TGTGCTAGCAGCGCCGGGGTTTGGGAAAAACTGTTTTTT. Translation gives CASSAGVWEKLFF.

This chain joins TRBV11-2 and TRBJ2-1; D gene unclear. The J call may be incorrect, as the DNA end agrees better with TRBJ2-7. From germline, CDR1 is SGHAT and CDR2 FQNNGV. The length of the CDR3 is 13 residues. The CDR3 spells CASSLNLYNEQYF. CDR3 DNA: TGTGCCAGCAGCTTAAATCTCTACAATGAGCAGTACTTC.

This clonotype turned up a few times. The V call is TRBV25-1, the J call TRBJ2-1; D unresolved. CDR1 is MGHDK, CDR2 SYGVNS, per germline. Trimming left V 6 bases short and J 4 bases short, with 16 bases between. The CDR3 sequence is 15 residues long. The chain's CDR3 is CASRDENHRYNEQFF. The DNA for the CDR3 is TGTGCCAGCAGGGACGAGAACCATAGATACAATGAGCAGTTCTTC.

This clonotype has more than one count but fewer than ten. The chain is built from TRBV4-1 and TRBJ2-4; D unclear. This CDR3 region has 15 residues. Germline CDR1 reads MGHRA; CDR2 reads YSYEKL. Trimming stripped 6 bases from V and 6 bases from J, with 18 bases between. In DNA form, the CDR3 reads TGCGCCAGCAGTCGTTGGGGATATCGGATAAACATTCAGTACTTC. The encoded protein is CASSRWGYRINIQYF.

The CDR3 DNA reads TGTGCCAGCAGCGGAACAGGGGCGGCCTATGGCTACACCTTC. Its translation: CASSGTGAAYGYTF. The rearrangement joins TRBV9 to TRBJ1-2; 7 bases align to TRBD1. The ends lost 3 bases at V and 4 bases at J; junction bases unmatched: 6. Germline assignment: CDR1 SGDLS and CDR2 YYNGEE. CDR3 length equals 14 residues.

Worth noting for this clonotype: One end of the junction varies from germline; a read error may be responsible. J is TRBJ2-7 and V is TRBV10-3, with D perhaps matching TRBD2 (7 bases). Matching the DNA end better, TRBJ2-4 makes the J call doubtful. The CDR3 extends over 14 amino acids. CDR1 ENHRY and CDR2 SYGVKD come from the germline V gene. This CDR3 reads CASSRAGEGNIQYF. The CDR3 DNA sequence: TGTGCCAGCAGTAGGGCAGGGGAGGGAAACATTCAGTACTTC.

In its sample, this clonotype was seen a few times. V gene TRBV6-2 or TRBV6-3 combines with J gene TRBJ2-1, with 12 bases fitting TRBD1. This CDR3 is built from 16 residues. V shed 6 bases, J shed 5 bases, and the junction held 8 bases outside the gene matches. Per germline, CDR1 MNHEY and CDR2 SVGEGT. The CDR3 DNA is TGTGCCAGCAGCGATCAGGGACAGGGGGCTAACAATGAGCAGTTCTTC. The encoded protein is CASSDQGQGANNEQFF.

This clonotype was detected once. The genes are TRBV7-8 and TRBJ2-1, with D possibly being TRBD2 (5 bases). Trimming removed 5 bases from V and 1 base from J, with 18 bases in between. The CDR3 has 17 residues. Germline CDR1 SGHVS, CDR2 FQNEAQ. The CDR3 loop reads CASSRWTAPGSYNEQFF. As DNA, the CDR3 is TGTGCCAGCAGCCGGTGGACTGCCCCGGGTTCCTACAATGAGCAGTTCTTC.

A few counts support this clonotype. The chain combines TRBV20-1 with TRBJ1-2; no clear D gene. V was shortened by 0 bases and J by 8 bases, with 16 bases between the two germline ends. The CDR3 sequence is 14 residues long. In germline, CDR1 is DFQATT, CDR2 SNEGSKA (reference sequence). CDR3: CSARDGRGFWGYTF. CDR3 in DNA: TGCAGTGCTAGAGACGGGCGCGGGTTTTGGGGCTACACCTTC.

The chain links TRBV5-1 to TRBJ2-7; D gene ambiguous. In germline, CDR1 is SGHRS, CDR2 YFSETQ. The germline V and J ends were trimmed by 6 bases and 3 bases, with 13 bases remaining between them. The CDR3 has 13 residues. The chain's CDR3 is CASMSTVYYEQYF. CDR3 DNA sequence: TGCGCCAGCATGTCGACGGTTTACTACGAGCAGTACTTC.

Only one count was recorded for this clonotype. At one end, the junction sequence differs from germline, possibly due to a read error. The rearrangement links TRBV3-1 to TRBJ2-7; a weak D match, TRBD2 (5 bases). The CDR3 runs to 16 residues. Germline values: CDR1 LGHDT, CDR2 YNNKEL (reference sequence). CDR3 in amino acids: CAGSQDPLAGSREQYF. The CDR3 nucleotides are TGTGCCGGCAGCCAAGATCCCCTAGCCGGATCACGCGAGCAGTACTTC.

The chain carries TRBV7-7 and TRBJ2-5, with D possibly being TRBD2 (6 bases). With 1 base removed from V and 4 bases from J, the gap between germline ends came to 13 bases. Germline V CDR1 and CDR2: SSHAT, FNYEAQ (reference sequence). This CDR3 has 15 amino acids. CDR3 protein: CASSLDDGGRETQYF. The CDR3 nucleotides are TGTGCCAGCAGCTTAGATGATGGAGGGAGAGAGACCCAGTACTTC.

The chain carries TRBV5-1 and TRBJ2-1, with D perhaps matching TRBD1 (5 bases). The CDR3 has 14 amino acids. Between the trimmed V and J ends, which lost 4 bases and 6 bases, there was a span of 14 bases. CDR1 and CDR2 (germline): SGHRS, YFSETQ. The CDR3 loop reads CASSHRSVGNEQFF. Written as DNA, the CDR3 is TGCGCCAGCAGCCACAGGTCGGTAGGCAATGAGCAGTTCTTC.

DNA for the CDR3: TGTGCCAGCAGTTTGGAAGGGGAGAGGGGGCTTGGCTACACCTTC. It codes for CASSLEGERGLGYTF. This chain joins TRBV12-3 or TRBV12-4 and TRBJ1-2, with TRBD1 identical over 7 bases. The CDR3 covers 15 residues. The V segment lost 3 bases and the J segment 7 bases; nucleotides outside the gene matches: 11.